This T cell receptor beta chain was captured by sequencing in a study of blood T cells in healthy people across ages. Primers used in a second PCR of roughly 7 to 12 cycles were a sample-barcoded 5' primer and a J-beta primer mix. Each cDNA molecule received a tag from a template-switch adaptor that had 12 random nucleotides. Each CDR3 protein is one row after TCRdb ran MiXCR on the 5' RACE reads. The sample carries 750,000 or so distinct CDR3 sequences, 25% recorded once. A note on this clonotype: The antigen is not known.

Study outcomes and limitations: Per million T cells, TCR beta diversity dropped about linearly as age rose. The authors considered diversity estimates from one million T cells to be underestimates.

The CDR3 runs to 18 residues. The germline CDR1 and CDR2 sequences are SGDLS and YYNGEE. V shed 4 bases, J shed 5 bases, and the junction held 19 bases outside the gene matches. The same sample was also studied in work on T cells of mothers and their children. This second study notes: Maternal samples each gave over 9 million TCR beta CDR3 reads, and child samples approximately 2.8 million each.

The V and J genes are TRBV9 and TRBJ2-5, with 8 bases that match TRBD2. Source material: blood. The sequence was obtained from a boy aged 5-17 years in good health. The CDR3 reads CASSPGVLGRGASETQYF. The CDR3, as DNA: TGTGCCAGCAGCCCAGGAGTCCTGGGGCGGGGGGCGAGTGAGACCCAGTACTTC.